This T cell receptor beta chain was obtained from a study of human T cells and chemical hapten exposure. For this clonotype: Being one base from a much bigger clone, this may be a read error.

As for time point: patch test 3, about 24 weeks after DPC sensitization. The treatment was: therapeutic diphenylcyclopropenone sensitization with weekly scalp DPC. During construction of the library, unique molecular identifiers were attached to individual cDNA molecules for quantitative, reproducible TCR counting. TCRdb re-called the RACE reads with MiXCR, one entry per CDR3 protein. The repertoire holds 210,000 or so distinct CDR3 sequences, with around 25% as singletons. The receptor comes from a woman aged 40-49 years with alopecia areata. Some clones in this sample may be carry-over from other donors' samples. This specimen was whole blood, taken in connection with sensitization to the hapten diphenylcyclopropenone (DPC).

This CDR3 reads CASSTRETQYF. In DNA form, the CDR3 reads TGTGCCAGCAGTACGAGGGAGACCCAGTACTTC. The gene calls are TRBV28 and TRBJ2-5; D is unclear. The CDR3 spans 11 residues. Germline V gene lookup returns CDR1 MDHEN and CDR2 SYDVKM. The V end was cut by 5 bases, the J end by 5 bases, with 6 bases between.